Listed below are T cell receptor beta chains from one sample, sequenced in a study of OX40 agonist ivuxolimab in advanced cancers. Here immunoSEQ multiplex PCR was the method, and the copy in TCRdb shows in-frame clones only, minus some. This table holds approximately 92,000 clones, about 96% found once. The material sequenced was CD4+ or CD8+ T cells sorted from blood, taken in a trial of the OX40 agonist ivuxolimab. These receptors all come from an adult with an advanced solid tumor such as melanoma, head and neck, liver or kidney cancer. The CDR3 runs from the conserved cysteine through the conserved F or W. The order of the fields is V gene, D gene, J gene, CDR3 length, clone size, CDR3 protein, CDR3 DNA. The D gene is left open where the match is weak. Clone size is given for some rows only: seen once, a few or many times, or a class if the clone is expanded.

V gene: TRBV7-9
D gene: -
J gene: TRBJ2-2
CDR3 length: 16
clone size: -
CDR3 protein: CASSLEKKGPTGELFF
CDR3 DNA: TGTGCCAGCAGCTTAGAGAAAAAGGGACCCACCGGGGAGCTGTTTTTT

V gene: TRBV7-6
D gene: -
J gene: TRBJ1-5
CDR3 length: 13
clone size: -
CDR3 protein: CASSKAFDQPQHF
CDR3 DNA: TGTGCCAGCAGTAAGGCCTTCGATCAGCCCCAGCATTTT

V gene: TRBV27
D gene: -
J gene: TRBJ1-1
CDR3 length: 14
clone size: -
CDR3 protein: CASSLSGQHTEAFF
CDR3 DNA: TGTGCCAGCAGTTTATCCGGACAGCACACTGAAGCTTTCTTT

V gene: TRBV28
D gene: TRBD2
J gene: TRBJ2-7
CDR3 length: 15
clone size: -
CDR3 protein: CASSLLREGLGEQYF
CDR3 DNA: TGTGCCAGCAGTTTATTACGGGAGGGCCTTGGGGAGCAGTACTTC

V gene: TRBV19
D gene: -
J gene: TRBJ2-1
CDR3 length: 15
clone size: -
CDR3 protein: CASRGSGNSYNEQFF
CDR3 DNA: TGTGCCAGTAGGGGATCAGGGAACTCCTACAATGAGCAGTTCTTC

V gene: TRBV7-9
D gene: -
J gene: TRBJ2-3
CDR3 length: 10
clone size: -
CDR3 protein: CASSFDTQYF
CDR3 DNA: TGTGCCAGCAGCTTCGATACGCAGTATTTT

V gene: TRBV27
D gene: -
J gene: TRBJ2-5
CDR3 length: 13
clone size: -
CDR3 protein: CASKRTGQETQYF
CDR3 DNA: TGTGCCAGCAAAAGGACGGGACAAGAGACCCAGTACTTC

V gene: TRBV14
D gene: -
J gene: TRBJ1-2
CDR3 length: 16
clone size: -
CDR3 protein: CASSQGTGGAVYGYTF
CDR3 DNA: TGTGCCAGCAGCCAAGGGACGGGTGGGGCTGTCTATGGCTACACCTTC

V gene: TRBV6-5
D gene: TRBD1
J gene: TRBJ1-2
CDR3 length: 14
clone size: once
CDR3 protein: CAKTPDRVDYGYTF
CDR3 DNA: TGTGCCAAAACTCCGGACAGGGTGGACTATGGCTACACCTTC

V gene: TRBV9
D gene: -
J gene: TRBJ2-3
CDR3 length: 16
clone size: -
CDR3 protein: CASSLSGIESTDTQYF
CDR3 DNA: TGTGCCAGCAGCCTCAGTGGGATTGAGAGCACAGATACGCAGTATTTT

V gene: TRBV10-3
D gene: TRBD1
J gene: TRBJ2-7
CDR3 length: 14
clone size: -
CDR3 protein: CAISESTGGWGCYF
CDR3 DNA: TGTGCCATCAGTGAGTCGACAGGGGGTTGGGGATGTTACTTC

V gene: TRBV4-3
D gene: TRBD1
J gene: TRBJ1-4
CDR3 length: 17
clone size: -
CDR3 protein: CASSQAPGQGYNEKLFF
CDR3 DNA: TGCGCCAGCAGCCAAGCTCCGGGACAGGGGTACAATGAAAAACTGTTTTTT

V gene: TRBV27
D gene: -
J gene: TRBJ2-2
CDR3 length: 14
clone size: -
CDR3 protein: CASSLIAYTGELFF
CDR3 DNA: TGTGCCAGCAGTTTAATAGCGTACACCGGGGAGCTGTTTTTT

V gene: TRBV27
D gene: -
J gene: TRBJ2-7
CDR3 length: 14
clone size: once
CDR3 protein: CASSLSGTTYEQYF
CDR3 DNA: TGTGCCAGCAGTTTATCGGGCACGACCTACGAGCAGTACTTC

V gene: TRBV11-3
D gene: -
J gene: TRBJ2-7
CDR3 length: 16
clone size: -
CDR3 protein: CASSLDGGARKGEQYF
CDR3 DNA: TGTGCCAGCAGCTTGGATGGCGGTGCCAGGAAGGGCGAGCAGTACTTC

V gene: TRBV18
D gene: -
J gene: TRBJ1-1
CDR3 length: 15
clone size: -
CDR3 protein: CASSPPAAMNTEAFF
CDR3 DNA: TGTGCCAGCTCACCACCGGCCGCTATGAACACTGAAGCTTTCTTT

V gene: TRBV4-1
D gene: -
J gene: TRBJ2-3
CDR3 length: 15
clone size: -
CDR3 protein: CASSQVPSERHTQYF
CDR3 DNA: TGCGCCAGCAGCCAAGTACCTAGTGAGCGGCATACGCAGTATTTT

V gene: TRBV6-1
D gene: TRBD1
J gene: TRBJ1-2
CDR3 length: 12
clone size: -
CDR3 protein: CASQGGGYGYTF
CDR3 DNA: TGTGCCAGCCAGGGGGGCGGCTATGGCTACACCTTC

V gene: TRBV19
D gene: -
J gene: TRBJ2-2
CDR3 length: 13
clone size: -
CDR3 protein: CALGHTNTGELFF
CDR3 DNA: TGTGCCCTTGGACATACGAACACCGGGGAGCTGTTTTTT

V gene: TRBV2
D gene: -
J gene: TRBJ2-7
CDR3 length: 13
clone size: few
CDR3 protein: CASSAGGSYEQYF
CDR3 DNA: TGTGCCAGCAGTGCTGGCGGCTCCTACGAGCAGTACTTC

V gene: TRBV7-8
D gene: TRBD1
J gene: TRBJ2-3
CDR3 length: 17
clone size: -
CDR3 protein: CASSSPQGAFSTDTQYF
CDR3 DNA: TGTGCCAGCAGCTCACCTCAGGGGGCTTTTAGCACAGATACGCAGTATTTT

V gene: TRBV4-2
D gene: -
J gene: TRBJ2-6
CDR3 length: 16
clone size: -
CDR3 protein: CASSPEGSSGANVLTF
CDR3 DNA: TGTGCCAGCAGCCCAGAAGGGAGCTCTGGGGCCAACGTCCTGACTTTC

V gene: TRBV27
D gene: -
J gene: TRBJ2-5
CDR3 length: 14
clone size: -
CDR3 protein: CASGQQGFQETQYF
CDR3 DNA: TGTGCCAGCGGCCAACAGGGATTCCAAGAGACCCAGTACTTC

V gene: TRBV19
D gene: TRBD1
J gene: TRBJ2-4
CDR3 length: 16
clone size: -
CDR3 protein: CASSPWTGEAKNIQYF
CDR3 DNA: TGTGCCAGTAGTCCCTGGACAGGGGAAGCCAAAAACATTCAGTACTTC

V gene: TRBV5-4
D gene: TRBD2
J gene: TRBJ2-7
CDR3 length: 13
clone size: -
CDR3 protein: CASSFGGSYEQYF
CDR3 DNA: TGTGCCAGCAGCTTCGGGGGGTCCTACGAGCAGTACTTC

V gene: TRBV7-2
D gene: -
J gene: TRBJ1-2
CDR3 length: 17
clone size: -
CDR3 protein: CASSLGERLANNYGYTF
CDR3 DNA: TGTGCCAGCAGCTTAGGAGAACGGTTAGCTAATAACTATGGCTACACCTTC

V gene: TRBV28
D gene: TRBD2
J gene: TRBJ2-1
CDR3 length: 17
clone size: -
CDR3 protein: CASSSSTSSGGAYEQFF
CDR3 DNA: TGTGCCAGCAGTTCATCCACCTCTAGCGGGGGGGCGTATGAGCAGTTCTTC

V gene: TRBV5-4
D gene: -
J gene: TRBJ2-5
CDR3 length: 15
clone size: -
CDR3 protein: CASSATSIAEETQYF
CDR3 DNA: TGTGCCAGCAGCGCTACTAGTATTGCTGAAGAGACCCAGTACTTC

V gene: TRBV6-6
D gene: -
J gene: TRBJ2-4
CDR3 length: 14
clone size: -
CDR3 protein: CATMDSLAKNIQYF
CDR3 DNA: TGTGCCACCATGGATTCTTTAGCCAAAAACATTCAGTACTTC

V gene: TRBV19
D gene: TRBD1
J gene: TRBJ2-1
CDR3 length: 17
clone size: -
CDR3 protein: CASSIVYDRGAYNEQFF
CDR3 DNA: TGTGCCAGTAGTATAGTGTACGACAGGGGGGCCTACAATGAGCAGTTCTTC

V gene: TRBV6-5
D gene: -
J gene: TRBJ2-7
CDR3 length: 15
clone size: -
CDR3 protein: CASSYSGSPTYEQYF
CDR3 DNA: TGTGCCAGCAGTTACTCGGGCAGCCCGACCTACGAGCAGTACTTC

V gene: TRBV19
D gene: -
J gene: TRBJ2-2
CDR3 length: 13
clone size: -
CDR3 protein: CASKEENTGELFF
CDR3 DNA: TGTGCCAGTAAAGAGGAGAACACCGGGGAGCTGTTTTTT

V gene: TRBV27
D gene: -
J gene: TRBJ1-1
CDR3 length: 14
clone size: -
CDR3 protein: CASRPGLENTEAFF
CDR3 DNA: TGTGCCAGCAGACCGGGACTGGAGAACACTGAAGCTTTCTTT

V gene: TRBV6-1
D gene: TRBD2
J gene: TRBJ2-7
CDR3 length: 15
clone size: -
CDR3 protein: CASSVGEAGGYEQYF
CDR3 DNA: TGTGCCAGCAGTGTGGGGGAAGCGGGAGGGTACGAGCAGTACTTC

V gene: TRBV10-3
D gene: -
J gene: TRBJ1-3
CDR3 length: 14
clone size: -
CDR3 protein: CAIINESFRNTIYF
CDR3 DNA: TGTGCCATCATAAACGAGTCATTTAGAAACACCATATATTTT

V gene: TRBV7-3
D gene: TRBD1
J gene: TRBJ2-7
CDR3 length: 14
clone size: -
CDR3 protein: CASSPGTGSYEQYF
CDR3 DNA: TGTGCCAGCAGCCCCGGGACAGGCTCCTACGAGCAGTACTTC

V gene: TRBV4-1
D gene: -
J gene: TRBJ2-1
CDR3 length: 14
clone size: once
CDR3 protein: CASSQDWGHNEQFF
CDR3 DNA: TGCGCCAGCAGCCAAGATTGGGGACACAATGAGCAGTTCTTC

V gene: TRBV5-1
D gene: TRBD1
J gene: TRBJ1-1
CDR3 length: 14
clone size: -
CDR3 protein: CASSSGQLNTEAFF
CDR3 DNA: TGCGCCAGCAGCTCGGGACAGCTGAACACTGAAGCTTTCTTT

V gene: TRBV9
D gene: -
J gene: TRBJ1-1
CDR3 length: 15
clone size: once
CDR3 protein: CASSVEPQPDTEAFF
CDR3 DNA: TGTGCCAGCAGCGTAGAACCCCAACCGGACACTGAAGCTTTCTTT

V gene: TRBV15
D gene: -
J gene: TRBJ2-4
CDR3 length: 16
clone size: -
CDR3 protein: CATSSRGRGAKNIQYF
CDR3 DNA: TGTGCCACCAGCTCCCGAGGGAGAGGCGCCAAAAACATTCAGTACTTC

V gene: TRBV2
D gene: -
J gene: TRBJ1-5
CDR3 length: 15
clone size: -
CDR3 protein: CASSERADSNQPQHF
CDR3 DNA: TGTGCCAGCAGTGAACGTGCGGATAGCAATCAGCCCCAGCATTTT

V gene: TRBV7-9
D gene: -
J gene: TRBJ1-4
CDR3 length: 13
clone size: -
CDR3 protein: CASRRDTDEKLFF
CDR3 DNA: TGTGCCAGCCGGAGGGACACGGATGAAAAACTGTTTTTT

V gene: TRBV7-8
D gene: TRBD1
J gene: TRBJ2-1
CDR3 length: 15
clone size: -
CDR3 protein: CASSSTGAGRYEQFF
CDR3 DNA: TGTGCCAGCAGCTCAACAGGGGCTGGGCGGTATGAGCAGTTCTTC

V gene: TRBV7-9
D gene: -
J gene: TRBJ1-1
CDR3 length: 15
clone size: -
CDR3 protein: CASSLGDRLDTEAFF
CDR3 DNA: TGTGCCAGCAGCTTAGGTGACAGGCTAGACACTGAAGCTTTCTTT

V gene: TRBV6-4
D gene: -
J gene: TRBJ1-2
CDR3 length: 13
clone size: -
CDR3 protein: CASSYGANYGYTF
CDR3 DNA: TGTGCCAGCAGCTACGGCGCTAACTATGGCTACACCTTC

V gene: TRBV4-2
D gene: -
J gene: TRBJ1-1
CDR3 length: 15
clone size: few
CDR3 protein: CASSQDGQANTEAFF
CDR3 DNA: TGTGCCAGCAGCCAAGATGGACAAGCGAACACTGAAGCTTTCTTT

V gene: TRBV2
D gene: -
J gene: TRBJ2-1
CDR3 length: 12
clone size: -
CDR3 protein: CASSETQNEQFF
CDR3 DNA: TGTGCCAGCAGTGAGACCCAGAATGAGCAGTTCTTC

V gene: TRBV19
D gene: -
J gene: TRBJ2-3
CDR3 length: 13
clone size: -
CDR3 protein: CASSMGLTDTQYF
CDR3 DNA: TGTGCCAGTAGTATGGGGTTGACAGATACGCAGTATTTT

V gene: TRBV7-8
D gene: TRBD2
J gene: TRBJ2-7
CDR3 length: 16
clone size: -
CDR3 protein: CASSPGTSGIYYEQYF
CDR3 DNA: TGTGCCAGCAGCCCGGGGACTAGCGGAATATACTACGAGCAGTACTTC

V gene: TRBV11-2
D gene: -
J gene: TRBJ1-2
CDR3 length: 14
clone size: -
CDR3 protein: CASSPEYGEYGYTF
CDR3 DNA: TGTGCCAGCAGCCCCGAATATGGGGAATATGGCTACACCTTC

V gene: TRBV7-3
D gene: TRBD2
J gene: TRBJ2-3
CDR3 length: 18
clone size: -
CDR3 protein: CASSLTNLAGSETDTQYF
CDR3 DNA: TGTGCCAGCAGCTTAACGAACCTAGCGGGATCAGAGACAGATACGCAGTATTTT

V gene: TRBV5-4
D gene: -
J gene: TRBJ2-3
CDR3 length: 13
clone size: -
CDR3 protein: CATAGLVTDTQYF
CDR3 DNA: TGTGCCACGGCGGGACTCGTTACAGATACGCAGTATTTT

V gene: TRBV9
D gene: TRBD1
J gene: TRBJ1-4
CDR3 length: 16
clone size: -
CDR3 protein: CASSVGQQGMTEKLFF
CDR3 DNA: TGTGCCAGCAGCGTTGGGCAACAGGGGATGACTGAAAAACTGTTTTTT

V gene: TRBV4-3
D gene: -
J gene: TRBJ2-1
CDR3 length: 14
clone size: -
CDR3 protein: CASSQGLNYNEQFF
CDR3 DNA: TGCGCCAGCAGCCAAGGACTGAACTACAATGAGCAGTTCTTC

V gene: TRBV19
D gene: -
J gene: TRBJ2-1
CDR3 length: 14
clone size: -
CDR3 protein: CASSTLENNNEQFF
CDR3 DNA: TGTGCCAGTAGTACCCTAGAGAACAACAATGAGCAGTTCTTC

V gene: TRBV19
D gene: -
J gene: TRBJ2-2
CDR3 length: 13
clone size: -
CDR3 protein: CASTLRDTGELFF
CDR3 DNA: TGTGCCAGTACCCTTCGGGACACCGGGGAGCTGTTTTTT

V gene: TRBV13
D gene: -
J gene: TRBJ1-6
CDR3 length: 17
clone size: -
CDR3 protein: CASSSGISSSYNSPLHF
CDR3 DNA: TGTGCCAGCAGCTCCGGGATTTCTAGCTCCTATAATTCACCCCTCCACTTT

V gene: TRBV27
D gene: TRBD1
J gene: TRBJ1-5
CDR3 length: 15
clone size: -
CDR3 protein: CASSLRQGLDQPQHF
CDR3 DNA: TGTGCCAGCAGTTTAAGACAGGGCCTCGATCAGCCCCAGCATTTT

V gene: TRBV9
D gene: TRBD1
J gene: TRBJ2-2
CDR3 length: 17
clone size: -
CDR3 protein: CASSVNDRELNTGELFF
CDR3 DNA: TGTGCCAGCAGCGTAAATGACAGGGAACTAAACACCGGGGAGCTGTTTTTT

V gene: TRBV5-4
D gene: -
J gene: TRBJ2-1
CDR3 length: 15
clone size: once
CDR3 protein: CASSPPGGSYNEQFF
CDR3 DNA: TGTGCCAGCAGCCCACCAGGCGGCTCCTACAATGAGCAGTTCTTC